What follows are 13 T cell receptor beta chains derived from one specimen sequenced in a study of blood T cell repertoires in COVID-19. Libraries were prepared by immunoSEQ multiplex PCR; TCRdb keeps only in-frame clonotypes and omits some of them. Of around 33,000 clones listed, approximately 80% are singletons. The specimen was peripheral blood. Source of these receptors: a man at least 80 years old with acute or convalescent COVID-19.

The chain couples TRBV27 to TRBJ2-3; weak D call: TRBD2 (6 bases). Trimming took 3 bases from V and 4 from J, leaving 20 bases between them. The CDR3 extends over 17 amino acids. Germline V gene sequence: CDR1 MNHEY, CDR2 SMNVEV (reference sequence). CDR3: CASSFGQAVSGADTQYF. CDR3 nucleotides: TGTGCCAGCAGTTTTGGGCAGGCGGTTTCGGGGGCAGATACGCAGTATTTT.

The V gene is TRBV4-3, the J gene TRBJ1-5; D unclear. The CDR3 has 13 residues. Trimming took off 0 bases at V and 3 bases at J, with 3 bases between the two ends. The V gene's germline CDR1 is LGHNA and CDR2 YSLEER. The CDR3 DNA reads TGCGCCAGCAGCCAAGATATCAATCAGCCCCAGCATTTT. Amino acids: CASSQDINQPQHF.

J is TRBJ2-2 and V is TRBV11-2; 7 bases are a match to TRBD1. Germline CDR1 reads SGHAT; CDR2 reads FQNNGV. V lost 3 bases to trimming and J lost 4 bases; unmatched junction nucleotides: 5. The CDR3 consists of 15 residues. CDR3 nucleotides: TGTGCCAGCAGCTTGGGGGCAGGGGGCACCGGGGAGCTGTTTTTT. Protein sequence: CASSLGAGGTGELFF. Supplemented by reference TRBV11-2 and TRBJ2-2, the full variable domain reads EAGVAQSPRYKIIEKRQSVAFWCNPISGHATLYWYQQILGQGPKLLIQFQNNGVVDDSQLPKDRFSAERLKGVDSTLKIQPAKLEDSAVYLCASSLGAGGTGELFFGEGSRLTVL.

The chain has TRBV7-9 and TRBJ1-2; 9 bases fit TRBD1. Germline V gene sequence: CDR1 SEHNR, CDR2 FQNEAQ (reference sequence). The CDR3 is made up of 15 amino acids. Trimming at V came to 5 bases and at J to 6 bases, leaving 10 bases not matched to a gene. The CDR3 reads CASSGGQGGFNGYTF. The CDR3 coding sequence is TGTGCCAGCAGCGGGGGACAGGGAGGGTTCAATGGCTACACCTTC.

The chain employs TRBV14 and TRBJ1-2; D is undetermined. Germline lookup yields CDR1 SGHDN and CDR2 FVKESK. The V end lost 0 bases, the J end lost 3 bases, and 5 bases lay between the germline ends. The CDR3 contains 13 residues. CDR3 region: CASSQDSDYGYTF. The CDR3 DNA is TGTGCCAGCAGCCAAGATTCCGACTATGGCTACACCTTC. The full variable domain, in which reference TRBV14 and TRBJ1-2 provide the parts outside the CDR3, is EAGVTQFPSHSVIEKGQTVTLRCDPISGHDNLYWYRRVMGKEIKFLLHFVKESKQDESGMPNNRFLAERTGGTYSTLKVQPAELEDSGVYFCASSQDSDYGYTFGSGTRLTVV.

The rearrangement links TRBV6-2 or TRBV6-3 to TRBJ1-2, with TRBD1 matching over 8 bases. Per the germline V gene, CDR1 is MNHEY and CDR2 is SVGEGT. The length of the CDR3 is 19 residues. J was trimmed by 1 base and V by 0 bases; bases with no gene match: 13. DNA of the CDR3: TGTGCCAGCAGTTACTCCCCTATCATGACAGGGGAAAATAACTATGGCTACACCTTC. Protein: CASSYSPIMTGENNYGYTF.

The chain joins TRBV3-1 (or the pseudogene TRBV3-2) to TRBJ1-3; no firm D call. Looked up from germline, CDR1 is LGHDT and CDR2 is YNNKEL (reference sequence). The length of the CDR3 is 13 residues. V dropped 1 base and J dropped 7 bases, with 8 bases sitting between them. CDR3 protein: CASSQGGSNTIYF. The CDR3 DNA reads TGTGCCAGCAGCCAAGGAGGGAGTAACACCATATATTTT.

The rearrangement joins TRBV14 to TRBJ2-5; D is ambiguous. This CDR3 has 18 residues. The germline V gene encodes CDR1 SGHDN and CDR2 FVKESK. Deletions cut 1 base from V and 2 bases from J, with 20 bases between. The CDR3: CASSQGSSSRHSQETQYF. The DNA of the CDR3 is TGTGCCAGCAGCCAAGGCTCATCTTCGAGACACAGTCAAGAGACCCAGTACTTC.

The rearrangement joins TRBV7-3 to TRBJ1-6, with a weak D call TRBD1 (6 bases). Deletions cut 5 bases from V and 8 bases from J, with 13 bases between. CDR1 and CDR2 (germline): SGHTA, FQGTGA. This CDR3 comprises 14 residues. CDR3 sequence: CASSRQAGDSPLHF. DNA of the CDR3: TGTGCCAGCAGCAGACAGGCTGGGGATTCACCCCTCCACTTT. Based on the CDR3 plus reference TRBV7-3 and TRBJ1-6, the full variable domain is GAGVSQTPSNKVTEKGKYVELRCDPISGHTALYWYRQSLGQGPEFLIYFQGTGAADDSGLPNDRFFAVRPEGSVSTLKIQRTERGDSAVYLCASSRQAGDSPLHFGNGTRLTVT.

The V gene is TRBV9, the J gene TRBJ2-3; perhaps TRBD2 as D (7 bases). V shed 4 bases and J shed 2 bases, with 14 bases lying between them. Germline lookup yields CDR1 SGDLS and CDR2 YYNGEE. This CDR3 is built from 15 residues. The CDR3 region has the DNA TGTGCCAGCAGCCAGGGGCTAGCGGACACAGATACGCAGTATTTT. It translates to CASSQGLADTDTQYF.

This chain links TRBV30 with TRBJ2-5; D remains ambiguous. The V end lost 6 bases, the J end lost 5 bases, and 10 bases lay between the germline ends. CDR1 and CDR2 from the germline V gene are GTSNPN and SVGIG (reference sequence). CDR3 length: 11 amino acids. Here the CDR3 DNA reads TGTGCCTGCAGAGGTCTGGAGACCCAGTACTTC. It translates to CACRGLETQYF.

The CDR3 sequence is CASSFSGGADNEQFF. CDR3 sequence (DNA): TGTGCCAGCAGCTTTAGCGGGGGGGCGGACAATGAGCAGTTCTTC. The chain recombines TRBV11-3 with TRBJ2-1; the match to TRBD2 covers 11 bases. The germline V gene has CDR1 SGHNT and CDR2 YENEEA. The V segment lost 3 bases and the J segment 5 bases; nucleotides outside the gene matches: 3. CDR3 length equals 15 residues.

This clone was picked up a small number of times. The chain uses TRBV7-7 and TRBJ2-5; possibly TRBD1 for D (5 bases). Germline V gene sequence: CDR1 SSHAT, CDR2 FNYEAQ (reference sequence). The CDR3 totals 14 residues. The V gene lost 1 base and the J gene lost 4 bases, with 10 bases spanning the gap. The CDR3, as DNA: TGTGCCAGCAGCTTAGATGACAGTGGAGAGACCCAGTACTTC. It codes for CASSLDDSGETQYF.